This T cell receptor (beta chain) appears in the sequencing data of a study of control samples from healthy donors and cancer patients. Libraries were prepared by immunoSEQ multiplex PCR; TCRdb keeps only in-frame clonotypes and omits some of them. The table includes 150,000 to 200,000 clones, approximately 96% detected once. Trimming shortened V by 0 bases and J by 1 base, and 3 bases separated the two germline ends. Germline CDR1 reads MDHEN; CDR2 reads SYDVKM. This CDR3 has 14 residues. The origin of this receptor is a young woman in good health. The sample comprised blood. This rearrangement joins TRBV28 to TRBJ2-2; no clear D gene. CDR3 sequence: CASSLWQNTGELFF. CDR3 sequence (DNA): TGTGCCAGCAGTTTATGGCAGAACACCGGGGAGCTGTTTTTT.